The 3 T cell receptor beta chains in this list originate from one sample, sequenced in a study of breast tumors, draining lymph nodes, adjacent tissues. Each CDR3 protein is one row after TCRdb ran MiXCR on the multiplex PCR reads. The sample lists some 66,000 distinct CDR3 sequences; around 52% were seen once. Sequenced material: breast tumor tissue. The receptors were gathered from a female donor with breast cancer. Some clones in this sample may be carry-over from other donors' samples.

This clonotype was picked up one time. This rearrangement joins TRBV5-1 to TRBJ2-7; perhaps TRBD1 as D (6 bases). Germline CDR1 SGHRS, CDR2 YFSETQ. CDR3 length: 15 amino acids. Deletions cut 4 bases from V and 1 base from J, with 15 bases between. The CDR3, as DNA: TGCGCCAGCAGCCCTAATGGGGGCCTATCCTACGAGCAGTACTTC. Amino acids: CASSPNGGLSYEQYF.

The chain is built from TRBV7-9 and TRBJ2-7, with TRBD2 identical over 10 bases. Germline V gives CDR1 SEHNR, CDR2 FQNEAQ (reference sequence). The V gene end was trimmed by 6 bases and the J gene end by 3 bases; junction bases not matched to a gene: 8. The CDR3 contains 15 residues. DNA for the CDR3: TGTGCCAGCAGTGCGGGGCTAGCGGGAGACTACGAGCAGTACTTC. It yields the protein CASSAGLAGDYEQYF.

A single count supports this clonotype. The chain combines TRBV5-1 with TRBJ2-3, with D maybe TRBD2 (5 bases). V shed 6 bases and J shed 0 bases, with 20 bases lying between them. The CDR3 is 17 amino acids. The germline V gene has CDR1 SGHRS and CDR2 YFSETQ. CDR3 residues: CASNPGTPHSSTDTQYF. The CDR3 bases are TGCGCCAGCAACCCGGGAACCCCTCACTCTAGCACAGATACGCAGTATTTT.